This TCR beta chain emerged from a study of blood T cell repertoires in COVID-19 (dated by TCRdb to the early 2020s). Study-wide context: Samples covering the acute and convalescent phases of COVID-19 were provided by collaborators in the United States, Italy and Spain. The samples were drawn from two sources: the first 160 participants of the ongoing ImmuneRACE study, and approximately 1,300 subjects contributed by 6 global collaborators. The dataset comprised deeply sampled blood TCRbeta repertoires from subjects exposed to, actively infected with, or recovered from COVID-19. The prospective study material was composed of cDNA or gDNA derived from T cells, B-cell-depleted T cells, or PBMCs. A freely available public database, intended as a resource for researchers studying the immune response to SARS-CoV-2, is where the repertoires were released. Where HLA class I and class II types were available, the types were taken from metadata supplied by the sample provider, not from assay-based typing. A de-identified subject ID, COVID-19 status, age in years and sex were almost always included in the sample metadata.

A word on this clone: The target of this receptor is not known. No much larger clonotype is one base removed from it; base qualities were not supplied.

One collaborating source in Seattle enrolled patients while the patients were actively infected and followed the patients over time throughout the course of disease. Collaborating institutions collected whole blood in K2EDTA tubes following their own protocols. For TCRbeta analysis, collaborators shipped samples as frozen whole blood, isolated PBMCs, or DNA extracted from either of those sample types. TCRbeta CDR3 regions were amplified from genomic DNA by means of the immunoSEQ Assay, a bias-controlled multiplex PCR. From the authors' description of their analysis: Nucleated cell counts per sample were estimated from amplification of reference gene primers within the assay. Sequence reads were collapsed and filtered to measure the absolute abundance of every unique TCRbeta CDR3 rearrangement. Productive Simpson clonality was computed per sample as the square root of Simpson's diversity index over productive rearrangements. Held by TCRdb, this immuneACCESS table contains in-frame sequences only and omits some clones. Under half of the omission traces to an unresolved V gene where checked; the cause of the rest is unknown. V and J calls plus clone size are reproduced from that table; the DNA served to infer D and trimming. In all, the sample holds 200,000 to 300,000 clones, and approximately 80% of those were seen once. The biggest ten clones account for around 7% of the sample.

The full study reports these points: The quantity of clinical and demographic metadata differed by source and by participant and was supplied without curation.

This sequence originates from a woman older than 75 with COVID-19, enrolled during active disease. Sequenced: peripheral blood.

The encoded CDR3 is CASSLDSNQPQHF. The sequence in DNA is TGTGCCAGCAGTCTGGACAGTAATCAGCCCCAGCATTTT. The receptor chain draws on TRBV3-1 (or the pseudogene TRBV3-2) and TRBJ1-5; the best D guess is TRBD1, with 6 bases matching. V lost 6 bases and J lost 4 bases; the stretch between them is 10 bases long. Reading from cysteine to phenylalanine, the CDR3 counts 13 amino acids. Left in the record is the CDR3 DNA by itself, 39 bases read in frame from the first base. Taken from the germline V gene (reference sequence), the CDR1 and CDR2 loops are LGHDT and YNNKEL.